These 6 T cell receptor beta chains came from one sample sequenced in a study of blood T cell repertoires in COVID-19. Sequencing was performed with immunoSEQ multiplex PCR; in TCRdb, only in-frame clones are kept and a portion is missing. The table lists roughly 230,000 clones, roughly nine tenths of them singletons. The specimen sequenced was peripheral blood. Source of these receptors: a woman aged 40 to 50 who had recovered from COVID-19.

The genes are TRBV20-1 and TRBJ2-3; D unclear. Trimming removed 3 bases at V and 4 bases at J, with 17 bases between. CDR3 length: 15 amino acids. Germline loops: CDR1 DFQATT, CDR2 SNEGSKA (reference sequence). CDR3 protein: CSASLIAIVADTQYF. The CDR3 nucleotides are TGCAGTGCTAGTTTAATAGCAATTGTTGCAGATACGCAGTATTTT.

V and J are TRBV6-5 and TRBJ1-5; 7 bases are shared with TRBD1. Germline assignment: CDR1 MNHEY and CDR2 SVGAGI. The J segment lost 7 bases and the V segment lost 2 bases, leaving 11 bases of the junction unmatched. CDR3 length: 16 amino acids. In DNA, the CDR3 is TGTGCCAGCAGTTACACAGGGGATCTCTCCTCCCAGCCCCAGCATTTT. Amino acids: CASSYTGDLSSQPQHF.

V and J are TRBV3-1 (or the pseudogene TRBV3-2) and TRBJ2-1; 8 nucleotides match TRBD2. J lost 2 bases, V lost 5 bases, and 2 bases had no gene match. Germline V gene sequence: CDR1 LGHDT, CDR2 YNNKEL (reference sequence). The CDR3 length is 14 residues. The CDR3 nucleotides are TGTGCCAGCAGCTCTAGCGGGCCCTACAATGAGCAGTTCTTC. This gives the protein CASSSSGPYNEQFF.

In this sample, this clone turned up once. The chain combines TRBV7-9 with TRBJ2-7; unclear D gene. V dropped 4 bases and J dropped 4 bases, with 8 bases sitting between them. Looked up from germline, CDR1 is SEHNR and CDR2 is FQNEAQ (reference sequence). CDR3 length equals 12 residues. The CDR3 DNA reads TGTGCCAGCAGCTACCGGTTGTACGAGCAGTACTTC. This translates into CASSYRLYEQYF.

This chain connects TRBV6-2 or TRBV6-3 to TRBJ2-1; no clear D. CDR1 and CDR2 (germline): MNHEY, SVGEGT. V was pared by 0 bases and J by 5 bases, with 5 bases between. This CDR3 region has 13 residues. The CDR3 spells CASSYSADNEQFF. In DNA form, the CDR3 reads TGTGCCAGCAGTTACTCGGCCGACAATGAGCAGTTCTTC.

A single count supports this clone. The chain links TRBV5-1 to TRBJ2-7, with a possible D match to TRBD2 (6 bases). Trimming stripped 1 base from V and 5 bases from J, with 19 bases between. Germline V CDR1 and CDR2: SGHRS, YFSETQ. CDR3 length: 16 amino acids. CDR3: CASSLYPGVPGDEQYF. CDR3 coding DNA: TGCGCCAGCAGCTTGTATCCGGGAGTCCCGGGGGACGAGCAGTACTTC. Looking up the rest from reference TRBV5-1 and TRBJ2-7 gives the full variable domain: KAGVTQTPRYLIKTRGQQVTLSCSPISGHRSVSWYQQTPGQGLQFLFEYFSETQRNKGNFPGRFSGRQFSNSRSEMNVSTLELGDSALYLCASSLYPGVPGDEQYFGPGTRLTVT.